Listed below are T cell receptor beta chains from one sample, sequenced in a study of PD-1 blockade in classical Hodgkin lymphoma. Repertoires were generated with immunoSEQ multiplex PCR, while TCRdb's copy carries only in-frame clones and drops some. Of about 41,000 clones listed, 65% to 70% were seen once; the top ten hold approximately 2.4%. This specimen was peripheral blood mononuclear cells (PBMCs), taken before the fourth cycle of nivolumab. The receptors derive from a human donor with classical Hodgkin lymphoma. Each CDR3 is given with its conserved first and last residue. D genes are given only for firm matches. A row's size may be missing; if present it is once, few, many or a size class.

j_gene,len,d_gene,abundance,v_gene,CDR3nt,CDR3aa
TRBJ1-1,12,TRBD1,few,TRBV5-1,TGCGCCAGCAGTGACAGGGTAACTGAAGCTTTCTTT,CASSDRVTEAFF
TRBJ1-2,13,.,.,TRBV19,TGTGCCAGTCAGGCGGACAGCAGTTGGGGCTACACCTTC,CASQADSSWGYTF
TRBJ2-7,13,.,medium-sized,TRBV11-2,TGTGCCAGCAGCCCATTGGGGGCCTACGAGCAGTACTTC,CASSPLGAYEQYF
TRBJ1-1,14,TRBD1,.,TRBV11-2,TGTGCCAGCAGGATGGGAGGGGGCGGCACTGAAGCTTTCTTT,CASRMGGGGTEAFF
TRBJ2-7,16,TRBD1,.,TRBV11-2,TGTGCCAGCAGCTTAACTACAGGGGGCAGTTACTACGAGCAGTACTTC,CASSLTTGGSYYEQYF
TRBJ1-1,17,.,.,TRBV5-1,TGCGCCAGCAGCTTGGGACGCACCATGGATCCAAACACTGAAGCTTTCTTT,CASSLGRTMDPNTEAFF
TRBJ1-4,14,TRBD1,.,TRBV30,TGTGCCTGGAGTCGGACAGGCCTTAATGAAAAACTGTTTTTT,CAWSRTGLNEKLFF
TRBJ2-3,13,.,.,TRBV4-1,TGCGCCAGCAGCCAAGTAGGCGTAGATACGCAGTATTTT,CASSQVGVDTQYF
TRBJ1-3,18,.,.,TRBV7-8,TGTGCCAGCAGCTTACACCACAGGGAAAGGAACTCTGGAAACACCATATATTTT,CASSLHHRERNSGNTIYF
TRBJ2-7,16,TRBD1,.,TRBV5-4,TGTGCCAGCAGCCTGGCGCCGGACAGGAGCTCCTACGAGCAGTACTTC,CASSLAPDRSSYEQYF
TRBJ2-2,15,.,few,TRBV5-1,TGCGCCAGCAGCTTGGGCAGGGCGGACACCGGGGAGCTGTTTTTT,CASSLGRADTGELFF
TRBJ2-1,16,TRBD2,.,TRBV7-9,TGTGCCAGCAGCCGCAGACTAGCGGGGATCTACAATGAGCAGTTCTTC,CASSRRLAGIYNEQFF
TRBJ2-5,14,.,few,TRBV5-1,TGCGCCAGCAGCTTGGTTGGGAGTCAAGAGACCCAGTACTTC,CASSLVGSQETQYF
TRBJ1-5,18,.,.,TRBV28,TGTGCCAGCAGTTTAAGGGTTGAGTTGGGGGGCCCGGGTCAGCCCCAGCATTTT,CASSLRVELGGPGQPQHF
TRBJ1-1,14,TRBD1,.,TRBV18,TGTGCCAGCTCACCAATTTGGGACAGCACTGAAGCTTTCTTT,CASSPIWDSTEAFF
TRBJ2-7,13,.,.,TRBV13,TGTGCCAGCCATTCGCCACTTACCTACGAGCAGTACTTC,CASHSPLTYEQYF
TRBJ2-3,14,TRBD2,.,TRBV7-2,TGTGCCAGCAGCTTTAGCGGGGACACAGATACGCAGTATTTT,CASSFSGDTDTQYF
TRBJ1-4,15,TRBD1,.,TRBV7-2,TGTGCCAGCAGCTTAGGAGGGACAGGGGGCGAAAAACTGTTTTTT,CASSLGGTGGEKLFF
TRBJ1-3,16,TRBD1,.,TRBV5-4,TGTGCCAGCAGCCGGGACAGCCCTTCCTCTGGAAACACCATATATTTT,CASSRDSPSSGNTIYF